The T cell receptor (beta chain) described here comes from a study of siplizumab effects on memory and regulatory T cells. Study observations and caveats: Naive T cells seemed more diverse than memory cells and seemed major alloresponse contributors.

In the case of this clone: Antigen: not known.

Using immunoSEQ multiplex PCR, the repertoire was profiled, and TCRdb retains in-frame clones only, with some absent. The sample consists of 9,500 or so clones, approximately 40% of them appearing once. V was shortened by 6 bases and J by 9 bases, with 15 bases between the two germline ends. The CDR3 has 13 residues. Per germline, CDR1 MNHNY and CDR2 SVGAGI (reference sequence). Coculture of mixed lymphocyte reaction cells was performed at 37°C for roughly six days. The chain links TRBV6-6 to TRBJ2-1; TRBD2 is a possible D gene (5 bases). The TCR comes from a human donor in good health; the cells came from an allogeneic mixed lymphocyte reaction. Sequenced material: CFSE-low (dividing) CD8+ T cells sorted from an allogeneic mixed lymphocyte reaction. CDR3 sequence reads: CASSTYPAGEQFF. CDR3 bases: TGTGCCAGCAGCACCTACCCCGCGGGTGAGCAGTTCTTC.